This entry lists 10 T cell receptor beta chains sequenced from one sample in a study of blood T cell repertoires in COVID-19. Clones were sequenced by immunoSEQ multiplex PCR, and TCRdb holds only the in-frame ones, with some missing. The sample has approximately 210,000 clones, around four fifths seen once. The sample consisted of peripheral blood. The receptors stem from a woman aged 45-59 years with acute or convalescent COVID-19.

The V and J genes are TRBV5-1 and TRBJ1-2; 11 bases fit TRBD1. The length of the CDR3 is 14 residues. The junction had 1 base not matched to a gene; V was cut back by 2 bases and J by 4 bases. The germline CDR1 and CDR2 sequences are SGHRS and YFSETQ. CDR3 sequence: CASSFGQGAYGYTF. The CDR3 nucleotides read TGCGCCAGCAGCTTCGGACAGGGGGCCTATGGCTACACCTTC.

The rearrangement links TRBV15 to TRBJ2-2; 8 positions agree with TRBD1. This CDR3 has 17 amino acids. V trimming: 3 bases; J trimming: 3 bases; junction bases outside the gene matches: 9. Germline loops: CDR1 LNHNV, CDR2 YYDKDF (reference sequence). CDR3 nucleotide sequence: TGTGCCACCAGCAGTCCTCAGGGGGCGCGGGACACCGGGGAGCTGTTTTTT. Translated, it gives CATSSPQGARDTGELFF.

The V gene is TRBV29-1, the J gene TRBJ2-2; perhaps TRBD2 as D (6 bases). Trimming pared 6 bases from V and 1 base from J, leaving 18 bases between. The CDR3 runs 16 residues. From germline, CDR1 is SQVTM and CDR2 ANQGSEA. CDR3 in amino acids: CSVLYRGSENTGELFF. CDR3 coding DNA: TGCAGCGTCCTATATCGGGGGTCCGAGAACACCGGGGAGCTGTTTTTT.

In its sample, this clone was seen once. The V gene is TRBV27, the J gene TRBJ1-1; D is undetermined. The CDR3 spans 14 residues. Germline-derived CDR1 and CDR2 are MNHEY and SMNVEV (reference sequence). V lost 8 bases and J lost 1, with 14 bases in between. The chain's CDR3 is CASLEVGKNTEAFF. The CDR3 coding sequence is TGTGCCAGCCTGGAGGTGGGTAAGAACACTGAAGCTTTCTTT.

This clone was counted once. The chain uses TRBV6-5 and TRBJ2-5, with 7 bases identical to TRBD1. Germline CDR1 MNHEY, CDR2 SVGAGI. V lost 4 bases to trimming and J lost 1 base; unmatched junction nucleotides: 0. The CDR3 extends over 13 amino acids. As DNA, the CDR3 is TGTGCCAGCAGTTGGACAGGCCAAGAGACCCAGTACTTC. Translation: CASSWTGQETQYF.

The rearrangement joins TRBV5-4 to TRBJ2-2, with D tentatively TRBD2 (6 bases). There are 16 residues in the CDR3. CDR1 SGHNT and CDR2 YYREEE come from the germline V gene (reference sequence). V shed 0 bases and J shed 5 bases, with 14 bases lying between them. Here the CDR3 DNA reads TGTGCCAGCAGCTTGGCTCCGGAGGGCCGAACCGGGGAGCTGTTTTTT. This gives the protein CASSLAPEGRTGELFF.

The chain employs TRBV5-4 and TRBJ2-6, with D possibly being TRBD2 (7 bases). This CDR3 is built from 18 residues. Deletions cut 4 bases from V and 1 base from J, with 18 bases between. Germline V gene lookup returns CDR1 SGHNT and CDR2 YYREEE (reference sequence). The CDR3 bases are TGTGCCAGCAGCCCCTGGGGGGGGGCGATATCTGGGGCCAACGTCCTGACTTTC. It encodes CASSPWGGAISGANVLTF.

The V gene is TRBV28, the J gene TRBJ2-5; perhaps TRBD2 as D (6 bases). The CDR3 covers 17 residues. Germline-derived CDR1 and CDR2 are MDHEN and SYDVKM. With 2 bases removed from V and 2 bases from J, the gap between germline ends came to 18 bases. The CDR3 region has the DNA TGTGCCAGCAGTTTAGCGCGGGTAGCGGAGGATCAAGAGACCCAGTACTTC. This sequence encodes CASSLARVAEDQETQYF.

The chain recombines TRBV28 with TRBJ1-1; TRBD1 is a possible D gene (6 bases). The CDR3 sequence is 15 residues long. The germline V and J ends were trimmed by 5 bases and 3 bases, with 16 bases remaining between them. Germline assignment: CDR1 MDHEN and CDR2 SYDVKM. The CDR3 DNA reads TGTGCCAGCAGTGGGGGCCTCCGACAGGACACTGAAGCTTTCTTT. It specifies CASSGGLRQDTEAFF.

The chain has TRBV6-2 or TRBV6-3 and TRBJ1-2; no definite D call. Trimming took 4 bases from V and 4 from J, leaving 13 bases between them. Germline V gene lookup returns CDR1 MNHEY and CDR2 SVGEGT. The CDR3 spans 14 residues. The DNA of the CDR3 is TGTGCCAGCAGTTCCCCGGGATCCCTCTATGGCTACACCTTC. The encoded protein is CASSSPGSLYGYTF.